Each of the 6 T cell receptor beta chains below was sequenced from the same sample in a study of control samples from healthy donors and cancer patients. Sequenced by immunoSEQ multiplex PCR; TCRdb stores in-frame clones only, minus some. Of roughly 130,000 clones listed, about 93% were seen once; the top ten hold 2% to 2.5%. Material for sequencing was blood. All receptors come from a man aged 18 to 29 in good health.

The chain recombines TRBV9 with TRBJ2-7; the D gene is possibly TRBD1 (5 bases). Germline V gene sequence: CDR1 SGDLS, CDR2 YYNGEE. The germline V and J ends were trimmed by 0 bases and 2 bases, with 9 bases remaining between them. The CDR3 extends over 14 amino acids. DNA for the CDR3: TGTGCCAGCAGCGTAGATCAGGGCCCCTACGAGCAGTACTTC. Protein product: CASSVDQGPYEQYF.

The CDR3 loop is CASSFGGANEKLFF. DNA of the CDR3: TGTGCCAGCAGCTTCGGGGGGGCTAATGAAAAACTGTTTTTT. The rearrangement links TRBV11-3 to TRBJ1-4, with D maybe TRBD1 (5 bases). Germline V gene data show CDR1 as SGHNT and CDR2 as YENEEA. The ends were cut back, 3 bases at V and 3 bases at J, with 8 bases in the middle. The CDR3 is 14 residues long.

V usage is TRBV5-4 and J usage is TRBJ1-1, with D possibly TRBD1 on 5 matching bases. CDR3 length: 14 amino acids. Germline V CDR1 and CDR2: SGHNT, YYREEE (reference sequence). V lost 2 bases and J 0 bases, leaving 8 bases between the germline ends. The CDR3 loop reads CASSFGGLNTEAFF. The CDR3 DNA sequence: TGTGCCAGCAGCTTCGGGGGACTGAACACTGAAGCTTTCTTT.

This clone has a single count. The genes are TRBV4-3 and TRBJ1-6; no definite D call. Germline lookup yields CDR1 LGHNA and CDR2 YSLEER. V lost 0 bases and J 6 bases, leaving 15 bases between the germline ends. There are 17 residues in the CDR3. The CDR3 is CASSQELTLRGNSPLHF. The CDR3 DNA follows: TGCGCCAGCAGCCAAGAATTGACATTACGGGGTAATTCACCCCTCCACTTT.

The rearrangement uses TRBV10-3 and TRBJ2-1; D remains ambiguous. The germline V and J ends were trimmed by 2 bases and 5 bases, with 19 bases remaining between them. CDR1 ENHRY and CDR2 SYGVKD come from the germline V gene. The CDR3 loop spans 17 amino acids. The CDR3 loop reads CAISEKGPGAHHNEQFF. CDR3 coding DNA: TGTGCCATCAGTGAGAAGGGCCCCGGAGCCCACCACAATGAGCAGTTCTTC.

The chain is built from TRBV7-2 and TRBJ2-7; D is undetermined. This CDR3 region has 17 residues. Germline CDR1 is SGHTA and CDR2 is FQGNSA. V lost 0 bases and J lost 0, with 15 bases in between. CDR3 protein: CASSLASGPYSSYEQYV. CDR3 nucleotide sequence: TGTGCCAGCAGCTTAGCTTCCGGGCCCTATAGCTCCTACGAGCAGTACGTC.